The text below deals with one T cell receptor (beta chain). As yet, its antigen is unknown. The entry originates in a study of OX40 agonist ivuxolimab in advanced cancers. Overall study context: Partial responses were achieved by three patients, of whom one had hepatocellular carcinoma and two had cutaneous melanoma. Study-level findings and limits: Some nonresponders also had low normalized T-cell clonal expansion. The CD4+ and CD8+ T cells in the blood had expanded clonally by week 6 at 0.1 to 3.0 mg/kg.

Sequencing was performed with immunoSEQ multiplex PCR; in TCRdb, only in-frame clones are kept and a portion is missing. This table holds roughly 48,000 clones, approximately 90% found once. Autoimmune disease history or systemic immunosuppression barred patients. The V gene's germline CDR1 is MDHEN and CDR2 SYDVKM. Trimming removed 8 bases at V and 10 bases at J, with 26 bases between. This CDR3 region has 15 residues. This clonotype originated in an adult with an advanced solid tumor such as melanoma, head and neck, liver or kidney cancer. This rearrangement joins TRBV28 to TRBJ2-5; D assignment may be TRBD1 or TRBD2 (5 bases each). The material sequenced was CD4+ or CD8+ T cells sorted from blood, taken in a trial of the OX40 agonist ivuxolimab. CDR3 amino acids: CASGPGTGQPKNQYF. The CDR3 bases are TGTGCCAGCGGCCCCGGGACGGGCCAGCCAAAGAACCAGTACTTC.